The 21 T cell receptor beta chains below all came from one sample that was sequenced in a study of cytomegalovirus exposure and HLA in healthy donors. 60 Vbeta and 13 Jbeta primers were used in PCR. Sequencing was performed with immunoSEQ multiplex PCR; in TCRdb, only in-frame clones are kept and a portion is missing. Among fewer than 200,000 clones listed, about 68% were seen once. The sequenced sample consisted of PBMCs. The receptors stem from a female donor in good health and CMV-seronegative.

V and J are TRBV4-2 and TRBJ2-2; TRBD2 matches 11 bases. Germline lookup yields CDR1 LGHNA and CDR2 YNFKEQ. J was trimmed by 5 bases and V by 1 base; bases with no gene match: 3. The CDR3 has 16 amino acids. DNA of the CDR3: TGTGCCAGCAGCCAAGCACTAGCGGGAGAGACCGGGGAGCTGTTTTTT. Translation: CASSQALAGETGELFF.

J is TRBJ2-1 and V is TRBV6-1, with 10 bases fitting TRBD2. The V gene end was trimmed by 6 bases and the J gene end by 8 bases; junction bases not matched to a gene: 7. Germline V CDR1 and CDR2: MNHNS, SASEGT. The CDR3 has 14 amino acids. The CDR3 loop reads CASSQRGGGDEQFF. The CDR3 coding sequence is TGTGCCAGCAGCCAGCGGGGGGGCGGCGATGAGCAGTTCTTC.

V is TRBV5-1 and J is TRBJ2-7, with 12 bases aligning to TRBD2. Germline V gene sequence: CDR1 SGHRS, CDR2 YFSETQ. Losses at the gene ends were 4 bases for V and 2 bases for J; bases not matched to a gene: 4. The length of the CDR3 is 15 residues. The CDR3 bases are TGCGCCAGCAGCCCTCGACTAGCGGGAGCCTACGAGCAGTACTTC. Translated, it gives CASSPRLAGAYEQYF.

This chain connects TRBV29-1 to TRBJ1-2; TRBD1 agrees at 9 bases. V lost 6 bases to trimming and J lost 4 bases; unmatched junction nucleotides: 15. CDR3 length: 16 amino acids. From germline, CDR1 is SQVTM and CDR2 ANQGSEA. Here the CDR3 reads CSVPPLGDRARYGYTF. CDR3 bases: TGCAGCGTCCCACCACTCGGGGACAGGGCTCGCTATGGCTACACCTTC.

The V call is TRBV28, the J call TRBJ1-1; TRBD1 matches at 7 bases. V lost 6 bases to trimming and J lost 3 bases; unmatched junction nucleotides: 13. Germline V gene lookup returns CDR1 MDHEN and CDR2 SYDVKM. The CDR3 is 16 residues long. CDR3 coding DNA: TGTGCCAGCAGAAAGGACAGGAACCTACTGGACACTGAAGCTTTCTTT. Translation: CASRKDRNLLDTEAFF.

This clone was picked up a small number of times. V gene TRBV23-1 combines with J gene TRBJ1-4; 7 nucleotides match TRBD1. TRBV23-1 is reported as an ORF; its role is uncertain. V shed 0 bases, J shed 8 bases, and the junction held 12 bases outside the gene matches. This CDR3 contains 17 residues. The CDR3 reads CASSQSSDGQDLEKLFF. In DNA form, the CDR3 reads TGCGCCAGCAGTCAATCGTCGGACGGACAGGATCTCGAAAAACTGTTTTTT.

This clone was picked up one time. This sequence joins TRBV6-1 and TRBJ1-2; no clear D gene. CDR3 length: 13 residues. The germline CDR1 and CDR2 sequences are MNHNS and SASEGT. The V end lost 11 bases, the J end lost 2 bases, and 15 bases lay between the germline ends. This CDR3 reads CALKNGVNYGYTF. CDR3 nucleotides: TGTGCCCTGAAGAACGGGGTAAACTATGGCTACACCTTC.

The chain has TRBV5-1 and TRBJ2-6, with 8 bases fitting TRBD1. Germline V gene sequence: CDR1 SGHRS, CDR2 YFSETQ. The trim removed 1 base at V and 1 base at J, leaving 4 bases unmatched. The CDR3 has 17 amino acids. DNA for the CDR3: TGCGCCAGCAGCTTGTTTACAGGGGGGTCTGGGGCCAACGTCCTGACTTTC. This translates into CASSLFTGGSGANVLTF.

This clone was picked up one time. V usage is TRBV28 and J usage is TRBJ2-7, with a weak D call TRBD1 (7 bases). This CDR3 spans 15 amino acids. V lost 7 bases and J 5 bases, leaving 21 bases between the germline ends. Germline CDR1 and CDR2: MDHEN and SYDVKM. The CDR3 bases are TGTGCCAGCACTTCATGGGGGCCAGGGGGGCACGAGCAGTACTTC. Its protein is CASTSWGPGGHEQYF.

The rearrangement joins TRBV11-2 to TRBJ1-1; D is ambiguous. Trimming pared 3 bases from V and 1 base from J, leaving 6 bases between. From germline, CDR1 is SGHAT and CDR2 FQNNGV. This CDR3 spans 13 amino acids. The chain's CDR3 is CASSFMRNTEAFF. CDR3 bases: TGTGCCAGCAGCTTCATGAGGAACACTGAAGCTTTCTTT.

V gene TRBV19 combines with J gene TRBJ2-7; 9 bases line up with TRBD2. Trimming at V came to 2 bases and at J to 4 bases, leaving 6 bases not matched to a gene. Germline lookup yields CDR1 LNHDA and CDR2 SQIVND (reference sequence). This CDR3 has 15 amino acids. The DNA for the CDR3 is TGTGCCAGTAGTATAACCCTAGCGGGGACGTACGAGCAGTACTTC. Translated, it gives CASSITLAGTYEQYF. Filled out from reference TRBV19 and TRBJ2-7, the complete variable domain reads DGGITQSPKYLFRKEGQNVTLSCEQNLNHDAMYWYRQDPGQGLRLIYYSQIVNDFQKGDIAEGYSVSREKKESFPLTVTSAQKNPTAFYLCASSITLAGTYEQYFGPGTRLTVT.

CDR3 protein: CATTRRGTGELFF. CDR3 nucleotide sequence: TGTGCCACTACCAGAAGGGGAACCGGGGAGCTGTTTTTT. This chain links TRBV19 with TRBJ2-2, with a tentative D call TRBD1 (5 bases). In germline, CDR1 is LNHDA, CDR2 SQIVND (reference sequence). Trimming left V 10 bases short and J 5 bases short, with 14 bases between. The CDR3 covers 13 residues.

The V gene is TRBV12-5, the J gene TRBJ1-2, with D possibly matching TRBD1 (5 bases). V gave up 6 bases and J gave up 6 bases, with 23 bases separating them. This CDR3 spans 16 amino acids. CDR1 is LGHNT, CDR2 FRNRAP, per germline. CDR3 bases: TGTGCTAGTGGCCCGGCGAGAGGAGGGGCCTTAAATGGCTACACCTTC. Amino acids: CASGPARGGALNGYTF.

This sequence joins TRBV19 and TRBJ1-2; 10 nucleotides align to TRBD1. CDR3 size: 15 residues. Germline V gene data show CDR1 as LNHDA and CDR2 as SQIVND (reference sequence). V dropped 3 bases and J dropped 4; count of bases not matched to a gene: 5. The CDR3 nucleotides are TGTGCCAGTAGTATTGGGACAGGGGAGACCTATGGCTACACCTTC. Amino acid sequence: CASSIGTGETYGYTF.

This clone was counted between two and nine times. V gene TRBV9 combines with J gene TRBJ2-7; 10 bases match TRBD2. This CDR3 has 15 residues. After removal of 3 bases from V and 2 bases from J, the junction contained 5 bases not matched to a gene. Per germline, CDR1 SGDLS and CDR2 YYNGEE. DNA of the CDR3: TGTGCCAGCAGCGCCCATAGCGGGGGGACCTACGAGCAGTACTTC. This translates into CASSAHSGGTYEQYF.

The chain uses TRBV10-3 and TRBJ1-1; TRBD1 agrees at 10 bases. Germline trimming cut 4 bases from V and 3 bases from J; bases unmatched to any gene: 2. CDR1 ENHRY and CDR2 SYGVKD come from the germline V gene. The CDR3 has 14 residues. CDR3 sequence reads: CAISGDRGDTEAFF. The CDR3 DNA is TGTGCCATCAGTGGGGACAGGGGAGACACTGAAGCTTTCTTT.

This clone has a single count. V is TRBV5-4 and J is TRBJ2-1, with D possibly matching TRBD2 (5 bases). Germline loops: CDR1 SGHNT, CDR2 YYREEE (reference sequence). The CDR3 is made up of 15 amino acids. Trimming cost V 1 base and J 5 bases, with 13 bases left between them. CDR3: CASSLWVARHNEQFF. The CDR3 DNA reads as TGTGCCAGCAGCTTGTGGGTAGCGCGACACAATGAGCAGTTCTTC.

V gene TRBV19 combines with J gene TRBJ2-5; no clear D. V gave up 3 bases and J gave up 5 bases, with 10 bases separating them. The length of the CDR3 is 13 residues. Looked up from germline, CDR1 is LNHDA and CDR2 is SQIVND (reference sequence). Here the CDR3 DNA reads TGTGCCAGTAGTATGGGCAGAAAGGAGACCCAGTACTTC. Translation: CASSMGRKETQYF.

J is TRBJ2-1 and V is TRBV7-2; 11 nucleotides line up with TRBD2. From germline, CDR1 is SGHTA and CDR2 FQGNSA. V lost 6 bases, J lost 10 bases, and 11 bases stayed unmatched. This CDR3 comprises 15 residues. The CDR3 nucleotides read TGTGCCAGCAGATCCATAGCGGGAGGGCAAGGCGAGCAGTTCTTC. Its translation is CASRSIAGGQGEQFF.

The gene calls are TRBV7-2 and TRBJ2-3; 8 bases match TRBD2. V shed 2 bases and J 7 bases; nucleotides not matched to a gene: 20. Germline V lookup: CDR1 SGHTA, CDR2 FQGNSA. The CDR3 runs to 19 residues. CDR3 sequence: CASSLLAAYSGDRRNTQYF. The CDR3 DNA sequence: TGTGCCAGCAGCTTACTCGCGGCTTATAGCGGGGACCGCCGGAATACGCAGTATTTT. The whole variable domain, remainder taken from reference TRBV7-2 and TRBJ2-3, is GAGVSQSPSNKVTEKGKDVELRCDPISGHTALYWYRQSLGQGLEFLIYFQGNSAPDKSGLPSDRFSAERTGGSVSTLTIQRTQQEDSAVYLCASSLLAAYSGDRRNTQYFGPGTRLTVL.

The chain combines TRBV6-1 with TRBJ1-4, with 7 positions matching TRBD1. J lost 3 bases, V lost 6 bases, and 7 bases had no gene match. The length of the CDR3 is 15 residues. The germline V gene has CDR1 MNHNS and CDR2 SASEGT. CDR3 residues: CASSATGTANEKLFF. The CDR3, as DNA: TGTGCCAGCAGCGCGACCGGGACAGCTAATGAAAAACTGTTTTTT.